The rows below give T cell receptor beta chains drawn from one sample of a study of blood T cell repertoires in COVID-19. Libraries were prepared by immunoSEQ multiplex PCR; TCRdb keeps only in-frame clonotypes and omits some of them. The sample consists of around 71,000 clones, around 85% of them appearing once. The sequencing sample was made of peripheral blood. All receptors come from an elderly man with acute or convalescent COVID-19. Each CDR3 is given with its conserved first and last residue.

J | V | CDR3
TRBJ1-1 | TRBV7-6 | CASSWGTGDSANTEAFF
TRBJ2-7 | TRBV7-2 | CASSSDRYEQYF
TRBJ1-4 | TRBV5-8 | CASRYSDEKLFF
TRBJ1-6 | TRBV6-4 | CARLDRGLNSPLHF
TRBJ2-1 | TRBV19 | CASSIIREGNNEQFF
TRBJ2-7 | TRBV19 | CASSPRTSGGEQYF
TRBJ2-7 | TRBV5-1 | CASSLRVSSGGSYEQYF
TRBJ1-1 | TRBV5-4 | CASSLGGGQTEAFF
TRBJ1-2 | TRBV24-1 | CATELIPGRQGAFYGYTF
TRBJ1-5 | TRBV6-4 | CASRVPGQGVSNQPQHF
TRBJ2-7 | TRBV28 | CASSLTGTGGLYEQYF
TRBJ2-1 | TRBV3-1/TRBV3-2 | CASSQGRDRGSNEQFF
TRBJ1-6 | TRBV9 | CASSVDSFGTPLHF
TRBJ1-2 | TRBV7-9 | CASSSGQFYGYTF
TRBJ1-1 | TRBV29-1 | CSAYKNTEAFF
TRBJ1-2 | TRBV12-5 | CASGLEMWGFLGSTGKNYGYTF
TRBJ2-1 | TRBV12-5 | CASGLVLNYNEQFF
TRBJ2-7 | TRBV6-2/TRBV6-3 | CASSYTSGTGNYEQYF
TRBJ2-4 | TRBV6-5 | CASSYRTPRLDIQYF
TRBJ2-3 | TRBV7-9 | CASSLLLAGGTDTQYF
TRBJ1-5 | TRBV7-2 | CASSLSSGNLGNQPQHF
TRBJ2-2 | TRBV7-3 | CASSPNRGGTGELFF
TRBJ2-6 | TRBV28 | CASSASRVSGANVLTF
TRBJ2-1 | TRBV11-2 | CASSLDASGLGHNEQFF
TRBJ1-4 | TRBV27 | CASSSRTGVLLDVEKLFF
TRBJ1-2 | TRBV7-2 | CASSLDQLNYGYTF